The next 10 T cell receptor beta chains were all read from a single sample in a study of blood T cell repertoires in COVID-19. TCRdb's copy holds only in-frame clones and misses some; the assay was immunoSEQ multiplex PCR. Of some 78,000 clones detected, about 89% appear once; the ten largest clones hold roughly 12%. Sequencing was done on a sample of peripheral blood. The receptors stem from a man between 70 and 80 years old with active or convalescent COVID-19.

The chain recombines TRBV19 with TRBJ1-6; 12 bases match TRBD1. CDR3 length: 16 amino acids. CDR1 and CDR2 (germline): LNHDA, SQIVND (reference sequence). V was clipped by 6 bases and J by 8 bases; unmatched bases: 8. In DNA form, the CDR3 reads TGTGCCAGTAGGAGGGGGACAGGGGGCGCCTATTCACCCCTCCACTTT. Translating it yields CASRRGTGGAYSPLHF.

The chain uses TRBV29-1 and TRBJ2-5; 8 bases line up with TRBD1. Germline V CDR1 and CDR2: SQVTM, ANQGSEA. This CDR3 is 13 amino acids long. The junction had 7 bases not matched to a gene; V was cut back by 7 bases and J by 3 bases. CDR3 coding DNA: TGCAGCGGGACAGGGACCTCAAAAGAGACCCAGTACTTC. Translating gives CSGTGTSKETQYF.

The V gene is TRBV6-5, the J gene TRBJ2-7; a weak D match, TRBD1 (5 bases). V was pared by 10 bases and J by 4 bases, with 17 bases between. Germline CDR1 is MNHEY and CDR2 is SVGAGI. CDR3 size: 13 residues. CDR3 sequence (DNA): TGTGCCACCGCCCGGACAACATATTACGAGCAGTACTTC. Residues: CATARTTYYEQYF.

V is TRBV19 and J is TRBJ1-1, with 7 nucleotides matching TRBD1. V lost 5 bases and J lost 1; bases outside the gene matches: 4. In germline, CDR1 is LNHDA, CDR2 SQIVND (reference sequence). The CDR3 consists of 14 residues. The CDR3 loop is CASSPTGWNTEAFF. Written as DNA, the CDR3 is TGTGCCAGTAGTCCGACAGGGTGGAACACTGAAGCTTTCTTT.

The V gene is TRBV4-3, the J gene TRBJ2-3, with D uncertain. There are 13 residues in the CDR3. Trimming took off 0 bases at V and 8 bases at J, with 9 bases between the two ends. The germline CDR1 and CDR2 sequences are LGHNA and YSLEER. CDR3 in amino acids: CASSQDQPGTQYF. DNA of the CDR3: TGCGCCAGCAGCCAAGATCAACCGGGTACGCAGTATTTT.

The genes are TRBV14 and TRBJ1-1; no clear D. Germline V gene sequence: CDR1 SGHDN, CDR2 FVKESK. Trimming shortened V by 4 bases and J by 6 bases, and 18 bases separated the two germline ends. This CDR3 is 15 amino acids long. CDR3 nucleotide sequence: TGTGCCAGCAGCCGGACGGTGGTAGCGATTCCTGAAGCTTTCTTT. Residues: CASSRTVVAIPEAFF.

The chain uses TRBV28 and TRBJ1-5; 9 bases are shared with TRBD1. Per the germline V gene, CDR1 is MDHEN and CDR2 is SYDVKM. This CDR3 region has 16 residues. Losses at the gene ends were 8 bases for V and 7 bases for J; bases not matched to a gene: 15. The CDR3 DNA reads TGTGCCAGCCGCCTGCACTTACAGGGGGCGGGGCAGCCCCAGCATTTT. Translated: CASRLHLQGAGQPQHF.

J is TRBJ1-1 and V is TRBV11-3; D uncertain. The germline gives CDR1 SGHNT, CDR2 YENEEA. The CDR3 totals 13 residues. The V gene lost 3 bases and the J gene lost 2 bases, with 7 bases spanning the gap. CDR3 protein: CASSFETNTEAFF. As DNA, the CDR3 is TGTGCCAGCAGCTTCGAAACTAACACTGAAGCTTTCTTT. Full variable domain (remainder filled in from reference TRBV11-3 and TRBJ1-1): EAGVVQSPRYKIIEKKQPVAFWCNPISGHNTLYWYLQNLGQGPELLIRYENEEAVDDSQLPKDRFSAERLKGVDSTLKIQPAELGDSAVYLCASSFETNTEAFFGQGTRLTVV.

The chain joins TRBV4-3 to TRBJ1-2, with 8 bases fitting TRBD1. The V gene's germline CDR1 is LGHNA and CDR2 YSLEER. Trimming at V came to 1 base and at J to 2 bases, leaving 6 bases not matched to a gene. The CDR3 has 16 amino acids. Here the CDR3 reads CASSQGVQGGNYGYTF. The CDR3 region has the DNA TGCGCCAGCAGCCAAGGAGTACAGGGGGGGAACTATGGCTACACCTTC.

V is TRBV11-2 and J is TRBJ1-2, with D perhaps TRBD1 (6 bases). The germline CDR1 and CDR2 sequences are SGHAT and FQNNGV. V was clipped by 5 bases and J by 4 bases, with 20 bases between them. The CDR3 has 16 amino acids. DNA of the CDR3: TGTGCCAGCAGCCGATTGTTGGGGGCCCCCAGCTATGGCTACACCTTC. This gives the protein CASSRLLGAPSYGYTF.